A selection of T cell receptor beta chains follows, all from one sample in a study of blood T cell repertoires in COVID-19. The assay was immunoSEQ multiplex PCR, and TCRdb's table has in-frame clones only and misses some. Among 250,000 or so clones, around 88% were seen once, and the ten largest hold roughly 12%. The sample was peripheral blood. These receptor sequences come from an older man with acute or convalescent COVID-19. Each CDR3 is given with its conserved first and last residue. A D gene is named only where the DNA matches it firmly. Rows give clone size only sometimes, using once, few, many, or a class for an expanded clone.

CDR3 DNA,CDR3 protein,D gene,clone size,V gene,J gene
TGTGCCAGCAGCCCCCACCAGGGGGCCTACGAGCAGTACTTC,CASSPHQGAYEQYF,TRBD1,NA,TRBV14,TRBJ2-7
TGCGCCAGCCACAGGGGGTCCTATAATTCACCCCTCCACTTT,CASHRGSYNSPLHF,TRBD1,NA,TRBV5-1,TRBJ1-6
TGTGCCAGCAGTTTAGGAAGAACGGGGGGCGGTCGGGAGACCCAGTACTTC,CASSLGRTGGGRETQYF,NA,NA,TRBV2,TRBJ2-5
TGTGCCAGCAGCTTAGTAGTGGGTCAGGAAATGAACACTGAAGCTTTCTTT,CASSLVVGQEMNTEAFF,NA,NA,TRBV7-2,TRBJ1-1
TGTGCCAGTAGTGCAGCTTTAGCGGGAGGGCCGGATAATGAGCAGTTCTTC,CASSAALAGGPDNEQFF,TRBD2,NA,TRBV19,TRBJ2-1
TGTGCCAGCAGCCGTCCGACAGGTGAGAGCTCCTACGAGCAGTACTTC,CASSRPTGESSYEQYF,NA,NA,TRBV11-3,TRBJ2-7
TGTGCCAGCAGTTACCCTGGACAGGGGAACGAAAAACTGTTTTTT,CASSYPGQGNEKLFF,TRBD1,NA,TRBV6-6,TRBJ1-4
TGTGCCAGCAGTTACGACAGGGTTGCCAACACCGGGGAGCTGTTTTTT,CASSYDRVANTGELFF,TRBD1,NA,TRBV7-2,TRBJ2-2
TGCGCCAGCAGCTTGGGGCGACTAGCGGGGGTCCTACACTCCTACAATGAGCAGTTCTTC,CASSLGRLAGVLHSYNEQFF,TRBD2,NA,TRBV5-1,TRBJ2-1
TGTGCCAGCAGTCTAACAGGGACACCAAATCAGCCCCAGCATTTT,CASSLTGTPNQPQHF,NA,NA,TRBV2,TRBJ1-5
TGTGCCAGCAGTGATAGGGACAGGTATTCACCCCTCCACTTT,CASSDRDRYSPLHF,TRBD1,NA,TRBV2,TRBJ1-6
TGTGCCAGCGCTAACCCCTACGAGCAGTACTTC,CASANPYEQYF,NA,NA,TRBV28,TRBJ2-7
TGTGCCAGCAGCGGGACTAGCGGGAGTTATGAGCAGTTCTTC,CASSGTSGSYEQFF,TRBD2,NA,TRBV7-3,TRBJ2-1
TGTGCCAGCTCACGTCTTGAGCGTGGGGAGCTGTTTTTT,CASSRLERGELFF,NA,NA,TRBV18,TRBJ2-2
TGCGCCACCCGCGCCGGGTCTAGCACAGATACGCAGTATTTT,CATRAGSSTDTQYF,NA,once,TRBV5-1,TRBJ2-3
TGTGCCAGTGGCAGGCACGCTGAAGCTTTCTTT,CASGRHAEAFF,NA,NA,TRBV3-1/TRBV3-2,TRBJ1-1
TGTGCCAGCAGTTACTGGACAGGGGGCGACTATGGCTACACCTTC,CASSYWTGGDYGYTF,TRBD1,NA,TRBV6-5,TRBJ1-2
TGCGCCAGCGGAGGGAGCGGGGGGGCCAACAATGAGCAGTTCTTC,CASGGSGGANNEQFF,TRBD2,NA,TRBV5-1,TRBJ2-1
TGCAGCGTAGACACCGGGACAACGAACACCGGGGAGCTGTTTTTT,CSVDTGTTNTGELFF,NA,few,TRBV29-1,TRBJ2-2
TGTGCCAGCAGCTACAGGGTAAAGGATTCACCCCTCCACTTT,CASSYRVKDSPLHF,NA,NA,TRBV9,TRBJ1-6
TGTGCCAGCAGTCCCAGGGGGCGCGGTGGCTACACCTTC,CASSPRGRGGYTF,TRBD1,NA,TRBV6-2/TRBV6-3,TRBJ1-2
TGCGCCAGCAGCTTGGACAGGGATCTCCTCCACTTT,CASSLDRDLLHF,NA,NA,TRBV5-1,TRBJ1-6
TGTGCCAGCAGCGTAGGGCAGGAACAAGAGACCCAGTACTTC,CASSVGQEQETQYF,NA,NA,TRBV9,TRBJ2-5
TGTGCCAGCTCACCGGGACAAGATAATCAGCCCCAGCATTTT,CASSPGQDNQPQHF,NA,NA,TRBV18,TRBJ1-5
TGTGCCAGCAGCGTGGGGAATAGCGGGGGGGATGAGCAGTTCTTC,CASSVGNSGGDEQFF,TRBD2,NA,TRBV9,TRBJ2-1
TGTGCCAGCAGCCGCTCGGAGAAGGATACGCAGTATTTT,CASSRSEKDTQYF,NA,NA,TRBV11-1,TRBJ2-3
TGTGCCAGCAGTCCCAACAGCGGAGGCTCCTACAATGAGCAGTTCTTC,CASSPNSGGSYNEQFF,NA,NA,TRBV28,TRBJ2-1
TGCGCCAGCAGCGAGAGCGGTCAATTGAATGAAAAACTGTTTTTT,CASSESGQLNEKLFF,NA,NA,TRBV5-1,TRBJ1-4
TGTGCCACCAGCCGACAGGACAGGGCACAACCCTCCTACGAGCAGTACTTC,CATSRQDRAQPSYEQYF,TRBD1,NA,TRBV28,TRBJ2-7
TGCGCCAGCAGCTTGGCCCCGGAGGTCGGGGCGGGAGGCTACACCTTC,CASSLAPEVGAGGYTF,NA,NA,TRBV5-1,TRBJ1-2
TGTGCCAGCAGCTTGGTCGGGGGGTACAATGAGCAGTTCTTC,CASSLVGGYNEQFF,TRBD2,NA,TRBV7-2,TRBJ2-1
TGCAGCGTTCTCCAGGTAGAGACCCAGTACTTC,CSVLQVETQYF,NA,NA,TRBV29-1,TRBJ2-5
TGTGCCAGCAGAATAGCGGGTAGGAGCTCCTACGAGCAGTACTTC,CASRIAGRSSYEQYF,TRBD2,many,TRBV6-5,TRBJ2-7
TGTGCCAGCAGCCGAAAGGTCACAGGGATCTATGGCTACACCTTC,CASSRKVTGIYGYTF,NA,once,TRBV6-5,TRBJ1-2
TGTGCCAGTAGTATGGGGGACAGGGTTTTAGGGACCCAGCATTTT,CASSMGDRVLGTQHF,TRBD1,NA,TRBV19,TRBJ1-5
TGTGCCAGCAGTTTATTATCAGGGTCCCACGAGCAGTACTTC,CASSLLSGSHEQYF,NA,NA,TRBV28,TRBJ2-7
TGTGCCAGCAGCCCCGGGGGGGGGCCTCAGACCCAGTACTTC,CASSPGGGPQTQYF,TRBD2,NA,TRBV14,TRBJ2-5
TGTGCCAGCAGCTTAGGCAGCCAAGAGACCCAGTACTTC,CASSLGSQETQYF,NA,NA,TRBV7-9,TRBJ2-5
TGCGCCAGCAGCGACGCGGGAGGGCGCGAGCAGTACTTC,CASSDAGGREQYF,TRBD2,NA,TRBV5-1,TRBJ2-7
TGTGCCAGCAGCCTTCCCGGTGGAGGAGGCTACACCTTC,CASSLPGGGGYTF,NA,NA,TRBV5-4,TRBJ1-2
TGTGCCAGCAGCCAAGGATGGGCTAATCCCTCCTACGAGCAGTACTTC,CASSQGWANPSYEQYF,NA,NA,TRBV3-1/TRBV3-2,TRBJ2-7
TGTGCCATCAGTGAGGGGACAGTCTATGGCTACACCTTC,CAISEGTVYGYTF,TRBD1,NA,TRBV10-3,TRBJ1-2